A selection of T cell receptor beta chains follows, all from one sample in a study of blood T cell repertoires in COVID-19. Profiled with immunoSEQ multiplex PCR; TCRdb holds only in-frame clones, not every one. The sample records about 80,000 clones, more than 80% being singletons. Sequencing was carried out using peripheral blood. The receptors here all came from a human donor in a cohort sampled during active COVID-19. Each CDR3 is given without its conserved first and last residue. A clone size is listed for some rows: how often the clone was seen (once, few, many), or a class if it is expanded.

ASSYAYPRDTQY,TRBJ2-3,TRBV6-6,.,12
ASSFPGQRGYT,TRBJ1-2,TRBV11-2,.,11
AWSVLRASGYT,TRBJ1-2,TRBV30,few,11
ASKRQGGTGELF,TRBJ2-2,TRBV2,.,12
SVEETGREKLF,TRBJ1-4,TRBV29-1,.,11
ASSVAGQGY,TRBJ2-7,TRBV7-9,.,9
ATSDSSGNYGYT,TRBJ1-2,TRBV24-1,.,12
ASSLAMSSYNEQF,TRBJ2-1,TRBV5-1,.,13
ASSEPTRQKGSPLH,TRBJ1-6,TRBV6-1,.,14
ASSEGTGSSYEQY,TRBJ2-7,TRBV2,.,13
ATGQGANEKLF,TRBJ1-4,TRBV10-3,.,11
ASSPYRQPNEQF,TRBJ2-1,TRBV3-1/TRBV3-2,few,12
ASSLEVAADTQY,TRBJ2-3,TRBV5-1,.,12
ASSLDSGGGTPLH,TRBJ1-6,TRBV7-8,.,13
ASSVFTDTQY,TRBJ2-3,TRBV9,.,10
ASSRTDETGTGVADTQY,TRBJ2-3,TRBV5-5,.,17
ASSPRQGNYNSPLH,TRBJ1-6,TRBV5-1,.,14
ASSLVPGFTGELF,TRBJ2-2,TRBV7-9,.,13
ASSSRVGGELF,TRBJ2-2,TRBV18,.,11
ASSTGFSNQPQH,TRBJ1-5,TRBV27,.,12
SVSEGRGKSGNTIY,TRBJ1-3,TRBV29-1,few,14
ASSFRTSGAGSHTDTQY,TRBJ2-3,TRBV7-9,.,17
ASSIGGLNTEAF,TRBJ1-1,TRBV19,.,12
ASSFSPGGIYEQY,TRBJ2-7,TRBV5-6,.,13
ASRRGTLGTDTQY,TRBJ2-3,TRBV6-5,.,13
ASSPRETQY,TRBJ2-5,TRBV7-2,.,9
AILGTGGDLNYGYT,TRBJ1-2,TRBV10-3,.,14
ASSWGLEKTNEQF,TRBJ2-1,TRBV6-1,.,13
ASSPTGALNEQF,TRBJ2-1,TRBV7-3,.,12
ASSWTTGIVDTEAF,TRBJ1-1,TRBV5-1,.,14
ASSTLANKPTGELF,TRBJ2-2,TRBV5-6,.,14
ASSRTGSDTQY,TRBJ2-3,TRBV7-8,.,11